This is a list of T cell receptor beta chains from one sample in a study of T cells in Graves' hyperthyroidism and ophthalmopathy. TCRdb recomputed calls from the multiplex PCR reads with MiXCR, one row per CDR3 protein. This table holds 550,000 to 650,000 distinct CDR3 sequences, more than 11% found once. Sequenced sample: blood. Source of these receptors: a woman between 25 and 40 years old with Graves' hyperthyroidism that later progressed to Graves' ophthalmopathy. The CDR3 runs from the conserved cysteine through the conserved F or W. Fields, in order: D gene, V gene, J gene, clone size, CDR3 protein, CDR3 DNA. D genes are given only for firm matches. Some rows mark clone size as missing; the rest say once, few, many or name a class of expanded clone.

>TRBD1|TRBV30|TRBJ1-6|once
CAWSSGTGASPLHF
TGTGCCTGGAGTAGCGGGACAGGGGCTTCACCCCTCCACTTT
>TRBD2|TRBV3-1|TRBJ2-4|few
CASSQGPAGGSIAKNIQYF
TGTGCCAGCAGCCAAGGACCAGCGGGAGGATCCATAGCCAAAAACATTCAGTACTTC
>TRBD1|TRBV12-3/TRBV12-4|TRBJ2-7|-
CASSSGGTGDYEQYF
TGTGCCAGCAGTTCCGGAGGGACAGGGGACTACGAGCAGTACTTC
>-|TRBV20-1|TRBJ1-1|many
CSARIGTGTEAFF
TGCAGTGCTAGAATCGGAACAGGGACTGAAGCTTTCTTT
>-|TRBV30|TRBJ2-2|many
CAWSTPELFF
TGTGCCTGGAGTACCCCGGAGCTGTTTTTT
>TRBD2|TRBV11-2|TRBJ2-5|-
CASRSWTSGTIQEAQYF
TGTGCCAGCAGATCGTGGACTAGCGGGACCATCCAAGAGGCGCAGTACTTC
>-|TRBV7-8|TRBJ1-3|many
CASRTSGVSGNTIYF
TGTGCCAGCCGTACGTCGGGGGTCTCTGGAAACACCATATATTTT
>TRBD1|TRBV19|TRBJ1-2|many
CASSNPGQQNFNYGYTF
TGTGCCAGTAGTAATCCGGGACAGCAAAACTTTAACTATGGCTACACCTTC
>-|TRBV6-1|TRBJ2-5|many
CASTRGGRSTETQYF
TGTGCCAGCACCAGGGGGGGGAGGAGTACGGAGACCCAGTACTTC
>TRBD2|TRBV7-3|TRBJ2-7|many
CASSPLAGEDEQYF
TGTGCCAGCAGCCCACTAGCGGGAGAAGACGAGCAGTACTTC
>TRBD1|TRBV12-5|TRBJ2-7|many
CASGATPGQASYEQYF
TGTGCTAGTGGTGCTACCCCGGGACAGGCCTCCTACGAGCAGTACTTC
>-|TRBV6-2/TRBV6-3|TRBJ2-1|-
CASSTGPTGQFF
TGTGCCAGCAGTACGGGCCCGACTGGGCAGTTCTTC
>-|TRBV6-2/TRBV6-3|TRBJ2-6|few
CASIEGEAGANVLTF
TGTGCCAGCATCGAGGGAGAAGCTGGGGCCAACGTCCTGACTTTC
>-|TRBV19|TRBJ2-7|-
CASSTFWGEEDYEQYF
TGTGCCAGTAGTACTTTTTGGGGGGAGGAAGACTACGAGCAGTACTTC
>-|TRBV9|TRBJ2-2|-
CASSSLGKTWNTGELFF
TGTGCCAGCAGCTCACTCGGGAAGACCTGGAACACCGGGGAGCTGTTTTTT
>-|TRBV19|TRBJ1-1|many
CASSPSGGGTEAFF
TGTGCCAGTAGCCCTTCCGGGGGTGGCACTGAAGCTTTCTTT
>-|TRBV4-2|TRBJ1-1|-
CASSLPDSENTEAFF
TGTGCCAGCAGCCTCCCGGACAGCGAGAACACTGAAGCTTTCTTT
>-|TRBV29-1|TRBJ2-1|many
CSVEVGDNEQFF
TGCAGCGTTGAAGTTGGAGACAATGAGCAGTTCTTC
>TRBD2|TRBV29-1|TRBJ2-1|many
CSGLGLAGSFALNEQFF
TGCAGCGGCCTGGGACTAGCGGGATCATTTGCGCTTAATGAGCAGTTCTTC